This T cell receptor beta chain was obtained from a study of blood T cell repertoires in COVID-19 (dated by TCRdb to 2020 to 2021). About the investigation overall: The collaborator samples originated in the United States, Italy and Spain and spanned the acute and convalescent phases of COVID-19. The prospective study material was composed of cDNA or gDNA derived from T cells, B-cell-depleted T cells, or PBMCs. The dataset comprised deeply sampled blood TCRbeta repertoires from subjects exposed to, actively infected with, or recovered from COVID-19. A freely available public database, intended as a resource for researchers studying the immune response to SARS-CoV-2, is where the repertoires were released. Samples were obtained from the ongoing ImmuneRACE study (first 160 participants) and from some 1,200 subjects provided by 6 global collaborators. Sample metadata almost always included a de-identified subject ID, COVID-19 status, age in years and sex. Where available, HLA class I and class II types were obtained from metadata supplied by the sample provider rather than from assay-based typing. Results the study describes overall, beyond this receptor: How much clinical and demographic metadata was included differed by source and by participant, and the metadata was provided uncurated.

As for this clone: Its antigen specificity is not known. No much larger clonotype is one base removed from it; base qualities were not supplied.

Looking up the germline V gene yields CDR1 SGHRS and CDR2 YFSETQ. V is reduced by 0 bases and J by 2 bases, leaving a spacing of 8 bases between them. CDR3 length: 14 amino acids, cysteine to phenylalanine. Only CDR3 DNA is held: 42 bases, read in frame from base 1. In the prospective study, participants were roughly 18 to 95 years old, resided in about two dozen geographic areas of the United States, and were enrolled through a virtual design. To assign participants to cohorts, the prospective study relied on clinical history that participants themselves reported in a screening survey and a study questionnaire. Recovered participants in ImmuneRACE Cohort 3 were defined by two consecutive negative NP/OP PCR tests, clearance by a healthcare professional, or resolution of symptoms. Mobile phlebotomists in the prospective study collected whole blood, serum and a nasopharyngeal or oropharyngeal swab from every participant. Prospective study participants could optionally give additional blood draws and questionnaires over an approximately two-month period. Before DNA extraction, blood samples from the prospective study were shipped at room temperature or frozen.

The immunoSEQ Assay, a bias-controlled multiplex PCR, was used to amplify TCRbeta CDR3 regions from genomic DNA. The source study handled its data this way. The number of nucleated cells in each sample was estimated from the amplification of reference gene primers within the assay. Sequence reads were collapsed and filtered to measure the absolute abundance of every unique TCRbeta CDR3 rearrangement. Productive Simpson clonality was computed per sample as the square root of Simpson's diversity index over productive rearrangements. The clones in this table, taken by TCRdb from immuneACCESS, are in-frame only. Not every clone is retained; where verified, under half of the shortfall comes from an unresolved V gene, and the cause of the rest is unknown. V, J and clone size reflect that table, while D and trimming were determined from the DNA. For this sample there are around 230,000 clones; about 80% appear just once. The ten top clones hold over 14% of the sample.

This sequence originates from a middle-aged man who had recovered from COVID-19. Material for sequencing was PBMCs or T cells enriched from blood (not recorded which). The chain links TRBV5-1 with TRBJ1-1, with the D gene too uncertain to name. DNA sequence: TGCGCCAGCAGCTTGGGAACAACCAACACTGAAGCTTTCTTT. Its translation is CASSLGTTNTEAFF.